The 32 T cell receptor beta chains in this list originate from one sample, sequenced in a study of Ad26.COV2.S vaccination and SARS-CoV-2 variants. Profiled with immunoSEQ multiplex PCR; TCRdb holds only in-frame clones, not every one. This sample has hundreds of thousands of clones, with around nine tenths found just once. Treatment in this sample: some 20 received Ad26.COV2.S at low or high dose, single or two shots; 5 received placebo; per-sample allocation not given. Collection of the samples took place on day 63 after the first injection of vaccine or placebo. Sequenced material: peripheral blood, taken in a trial of Ad26.COV2.S vaccine versus placebo. The receptors stem from a person between 18 and 65 years old who received the Ad26.COV2.S COVID-19 vaccine or a placebo.

CDR3 in DNA: TGTGCCAGCAGCTCCGATTTGATTGGGGACGGGGAGCTGTTTTTT. Its protein is CASSSDLIGDGELFF. V gene TRBV5-4 combines with J gene TRBJ2-2; D is ambiguous. From germline, CDR1 is SGHNT and CDR2 YYREEE (reference sequence). Trimming shortened V by 3 bases and J by 7 bases, and 16 bases separated the two germline ends. The CDR3 extends over 15 amino acids.

The rearrangement joins TRBV29-1 to TRBJ2-2; no definite D call. Per the germline V gene, CDR1 is SQVTM and CDR2 is ANQGSEA. This CDR3 is built from 11 residues. Trimming took off 7 bases at V and 2 bases at J, with 5 bases between the two ends. The CDR3 region is CSGYNTGELFF. The CDR3 DNA reads TGCAGCGGATATAACACCGGGGAGCTGTTTTTT.

CDR3 amino acids: CASSQGAENTGELFF. Written as DNA, the CDR3 is TGTGCCAGCAGCCAAGGAGCGGAGAACACCGGGGAGCTGTTTTTT. The chain uses TRBV4-2 and TRBJ2-2, with a tentative D call TRBD2 (5 bases). Germline loops: CDR1 LGHNA, CDR2 YNFKEQ. V was clipped by 1 base and J by 1 base, with 7 bases between them. There are 15 residues in the CDR3.

This CDR3 is CASSNGRRETQYF. Here the CDR3 DNA reads TGTGCCAGCAGTAACGGGAGGCGGGAGACCCAGTACTTC. The chain recombines TRBV7-8 with TRBJ2-5; 7 bases agree with TRBD2. This CDR3 is 13 amino acids long. V lost 6 bases to trimming and J lost 5 bases; unmatched junction nucleotides: 6. The germline gives CDR1 SGHVS, CDR2 FQNEAQ.

J is TRBJ2-2 and V is TRBV11-3, with TRBD1 identical over 7 bases. This CDR3 spans 17 amino acids. Germline lookup yields CDR1 SGHNT and CDR2 YENEEA. Trimming took 0 bases from V and 4 from J; bases not matched to a gene: 8. CDR3 loop: CASSLDLWTGGTGELFF. CDR3 coding DNA: TGTGCCAGCAGCTTAGATCTTTGGACAGGCGGCACCGGGGAGCTGTTTTTT.

This chain uses TRBV6-6 with TRBJ2-7; 9 bases are a match to TRBD1. The CDR3 runs 14 residues. The ends lost 6 bases at V and 5 bases at J; junction bases unmatched: 8. Germline V lookup: CDR1 MNHNY, CDR2 SVGAGI (reference sequence). CDR3 nucleotides: TGTGCCAGCAGCATGACAGGGGGGTTCGACGAGCAGTACTTC. Protein: CASSMTGGFDEQYF.

The CDR3, as DNA: TGTGCCAGCAGCCAAGCCGGGAGCTCCAATCAGCCCCAGCATTTT. Its translation is CASSQAGSSNQPQHF. The chain uses TRBV3-1 (or the pseudogene TRBV3-2) and TRBJ1-5; D remains unclear. Germline CDR1 is LGHDT and CDR2 is YNNKEL (reference sequence). Trimming took 1 base from V and 3 from J, leaving 10 bases between them. The CDR3 loop spans 15 amino acids.

The V gene is TRBV2, the J gene TRBJ1-2; D not resolved. This CDR3 contains 15 residues. V lost 2 bases, J lost 0 bases, and 10 bases lay in between. Germline V lookup: CDR1 SNHLY, CDR2 FYNNEI. The CDR3 protein is CASSELPETNYGYTF. The DNA for the CDR3 is TGTGCCAGCAGTGAACTTCCAGAAACTAACTATGGCTACACCTTC.

The chain recombines TRBV7-9 with TRBJ1-4, with D possibly TRBD1 on 5 matching bases. The CDR3 runs to 17 residues. The germline V gene has CDR1 SEHNR and CDR2 FQNEAQ (reference sequence). Trimming cost V 1 base and J 4 bases, with 16 bases left between them. CDR3 sequence reads: CASSLVISTVHNEKLFF. The CDR3 DNA is TGTGCCAGCAGCTTAGTGATCTCGACAGTCCATAATGAAAAACTGTTTTTT.

This clone is a singleton in its sample. The V call is TRBV19, the J call TRBJ2-2; D perhaps matches TRBD2 (6 bases). V gave up 10 bases and J gave up 0 bases, with 15 bases separating them. The CDR3 extends over 15 amino acids. In germline, CDR1 is LNHDA, CDR2 SQIVND (reference sequence). In DNA, the CDR3 is TGTGCCACCAATAGCGGAAAAACGAACACCGGGGAGCTGTTTTTT. Translating it yields CATNSGKTNTGELFF.

The V and J genes are TRBV2 and TRBJ2-1; TRBD2 matches 7 bases. This CDR3 has 17 residues. V was pared by 2 bases and J by 4 bases, with 11 bases of the junction left unmatched. Germline V gene sequence: CDR1 SNHLY, CDR2 FYNNEI. CDR3 sequence reads: CASSEWRAGPVYNEQFF. The DNA of the CDR3 is TGTGCCAGCAGTGAATGGAGAGCGGGGCCGGTATACAATGAGCAGTTCTTC. The variable domain in full, completed from reference TRBV2 and TRBJ2-1, reads EPEVTQTPSHQVTQMGQEVILRCVPISNHLYFYWYRQILGQKVEFLVSFYNNEISEKSEIFDDQFSVERPDGSNFTLKIRSTKLEDSAMYFCASSEWRAGPVYNEQFFGPGTRLTVL.

The chain is built from TRBV15 and TRBJ2-3; D ambiguous. The V and J ends lost 4 bases and 5 bases respectively, with 13 bases between them. Looked up from germline, CDR1 is LNHNV and CDR2 is YYDKDF (reference sequence). The CDR3 spans 14 residues. CDR3 sequence (DNA): TGTGCCACCAGCACACCCATGAGTCGAGATACGCAGTATTTT. Its protein product is CATSTPMSRDTQYF.

V and J are TRBV6-4 and TRBJ2-5; TRBD2 agrees at 8 bases. The J segment lost 5 bases and the V segment lost 3 bases, leaving 5 bases of the junction unmatched. CDR3 length equals 14 residues. CDR1 and CDR2 (germline): MRHNA, SNTAGT. CDR3 bases: TGTGCCAGCAGTGAAATAGCGGGACGGGAGACCCAGTACTTC. It encodes CASSEIAGRETQYF.

This chain connects TRBV5-1 to TRBJ1-6; D remains unclear. CDR1 and CDR2 from the germline V gene are SGHRS and YFSETQ. Between the trimmed V and J ends, which lost 1 base and 4 bases, there was a span of 9 bases. CDR3 size: 15 residues. CDR3 region: CASSLREDYNSPLHF. As DNA, the CDR3 is TGCGCCAGCAGCTTGAGGGAAGATTATAATTCACCCCTCCACTTT.

The chain links TRBV27 to TRBJ1-5, with 8 bases that match TRBD1. CDR3 length: 15 residues. After removal of 6 bases from V and 3 bases from J, the junction contained 7 bases not matched to a gene. Germline V lookup: CDR1 MNHEY, CDR2 SMNVEV (reference sequence). Here the CDR3 DNA reads TGTGCCAGCAGGTTTCAGGGGGCACCCAATCAGCCCCAGCATTTT. Translated, it gives CASRFQGAPNQPQHF.

The chain combines TRBV5-4 with TRBJ2-3, with 7 nucleotides matching TRBD2. J lost 5 bases, V lost 4 bases, and 7 bases had no gene match. From germline, CDR1 is SGHNT and CDR2 YYREEE (reference sequence). The CDR3 spans 14 residues. CDR3 loop: CASSPGGSGDTQYF. CDR3 DNA sequence: TGTGCCAGCAGCCCCGGGGGGTCGGGAGATACGCAGTATTTT.

This clone was counted only a few times. The V gene is TRBV3-1 (or the pseudogene TRBV3-2), the J gene TRBJ2-7; 8 positions match TRBD1. The V gene's germline CDR1 is LGHDT and CDR2 YNNKEL (reference sequence). The CDR3 contains 14 residues. Trimming removed 4 bases from V and 6 bases from J; junction bases left unmatched: 8. The CDR3 DNA reads as TGTGCCAGCAGCCTCCAAGGGACAGGTGGCGAGCAGTACTTC. Its protein product is CASSLQGTGGEQYF.

The CDR3 spells CATSDLPAVGGITDTQYF. The CDR3 region has the DNA TGTGCCACCAGTGATTTGCCGGCTGTCGGGGGGATTACAGATACGCAGTATTTT. V and J are TRBV24-1 and TRBJ2-3; TRBD2 matches 7 bases. The V gene end was trimmed by 0 bases and the J gene end by 3 bases; junction bases not matched to a gene: 11. The CDR3 covers 18 residues. Germline V gene lookup returns CDR1 KGHDR and CDR2 SFDVKD.

The J gene is TRBJ2-1, the V gene TRBV19; D is uncertain. The CDR3 spans 13 residues. Between the trimmed V and J ends, which lost 2 bases and 8 bases, there was a span of 10 bases. In germline, CDR1 is LNHDA, CDR2 SQIVND (reference sequence). The CDR3, as DNA: TGTGCCAGTAGTATATCAGTTGCCGATGAGCAGTTCTTC. Encoded protein: CASSISVADEQFF. The whole variable domain, filled in from reference TRBV19 and TRBJ2-1, reads DGGITQSPKYLFRKEGQNVTLSCEQNLNHDAMYWYRQDPGQGLRLIYYSQIVNDFQKGDIAEGYSVSREKKESFPLTVTSAQKNPTAFYLCASSISVADEQFFGPGTRLTVL.

The chain joins TRBV6-6 to TRBJ1-2; D call uncertain. CDR3 length equals 14 residues. The V end lost 7 bases, the J end lost 4 bases, and 16 bases lay between the germline ends. CDR1 MNHNY and CDR2 SVGAGI come from the germline V gene (reference sequence). The CDR3 DNA reads TGTGCCAGCATCCCCGACGGGAGTTTCTATGGCTACACCTTC. Translation: CASIPDGSFYGYTF.

The chain is built from TRBV3-1 (or the pseudogene TRBV3-2) and TRBJ2-3; no definite D call. V was clipped by 6 bases and J by 2 bases, with 12 bases between them. Germline V gene sequence: CDR1 LGHDT, CDR2 YNNKEL (reference sequence). The CDR3 contains 14 residues. CDR3 DNA sequence: TGTGCCAGCAGACCAGGCGGTTCCACAGATACGCAGTATTTT. It codes for CASRPGGSTDTQYF.

This sequence joins TRBV5-4 and TRBJ2-7; 8 bases align to TRBD2. The CDR3 sequence is 15 residues long. Germline-derived CDR1 and CDR2 are SGHNT and YYREEE (reference sequence). V trimming: 4 bases; J trimming: 4 bases; junction bases outside the gene matches: 10. CDR3 in amino acids: CASSPAPGRAYEQYF. In DNA form, the CDR3 reads TGTGCCAGCAGCCCCGCGCCCGGGAGGGCTTACGAGCAGTACTTC.

This clone was found a few times. The chain is built from TRBV19 and TRBJ2-2, with 7 bases lining up with TRBD1. With V trimmed by 4 bases and J by 9 bases, 5 bases remained unmatched. From germline, CDR1 is LNHDA and CDR2 SQIVND (reference sequence). CDR3 length: 13 residues. As DNA, the CDR3 is TGTGCCAGTAGTAGACAGGGCGAATGGGAGCTGTTTTTT. Translation gives CASSRQGEWELFF.

CDR3 amino acids: CSVDLDYEQYF. As DNA, the CDR3 is TGCAGCGTTGATTTAGACTACGAGCAGTACTTC. The gene calls are TRBV29-1 and TRBJ2-7, with D uncertain. The V end was cut by 3 bases, the J end by 3 bases, with 6 bases between. The length of the CDR3 is 11 residues. Germline V gene sequence: CDR1 SQVTM, CDR2 ANQGSEA.

The CDR3 here is CASSLDLAAGEQYF. The CDR3 DNA reads TGTGCCAGCAGCTTAGACCTAGCGGCGGGGGAGCAGTACTTC. V gene TRBV7-9 combines with J gene TRBJ2-7, with 7 bases identical to TRBD2. Germline values: CDR1 SEHNR, CDR2 FQNEAQ (reference sequence). V dropped 1 base and J dropped 7; count of bases not matched to a gene: 7. CDR3 length: 14 amino acids.

The V call is TRBV6-5, the J call TRBJ2-1; 14 bases map to TRBD2. Per the germline V gene, CDR1 is MNHEY and CDR2 is SVGAGI. J lost 15 bases, V lost 7 bases, and 11 bases had no gene match. This CDR3 contains 14 residues. The CDR3 loop reads CASTPWTSGRFWFF. CDR3 sequence (DNA): TGTGCCAGCACCCCATGGACTAGCGGGAGGTTTTGGTTCTTC.

This chain uses TRBV3-1 (or the pseudogene TRBV3-2) with TRBJ1-2; 9 nucleotides align to TRBD1. The CDR3 sequence is 15 residues long. Germline assignment: CDR1 LGHDT and CDR2 YNNKEL (reference sequence). With 5 bases clipped from V and 8 bases from J, the junction kept 12 bases outside the gene matches. The CDR3 loop reads CASSVQNRGLGGYTF. The CDR3 coding sequence is TGTGCCAGCAGCGTACAAAACAGGGGGCTAGGAGGCTACACCTTC.

The chain employs TRBV28 and TRBJ2-3, with D unclear. This CDR3 region has 11 residues. V was clipped by 5 bases and J by 6 bases, with 6 bases between them. In germline, CDR1 is MDHEN, CDR2 SYDVKM. CDR3 amino acids: CASSPGDTQYF. In nucleotides, the CDR3 is TGTGCCAGCAGTCCCGGGGATACGCAGTATTTT.

The CDR3 here is CASSSTESRGSPLHF. In DNA form, the CDR3 reads TGTGCCAGCAGCTCGACCGAATCCAGGGGTTCACCCCTCCACTTT. The gene calls are TRBV2 and TRBJ1-6; possible D gene TRBD1, 6 bases. The length of the CDR3 is 15 residues. Germline lookup yields CDR1 SNHLY and CDR2 FYNNEI. Trimming took off 6 bases at V and 9 bases at J, with 18 bases between the two ends.

The chain couples TRBV4-3 to TRBJ1-1; 10 nucleotides align to TRBD1. The CDR3 spans 14 residues. Germline assignment: CDR1 LGHNA and CDR2 YSLEER. Losses at the gene ends were 4 bases for V and 4 bases for J; bases not matched to a gene: 3. The CDR3 DNA follows: TGCGCCAGCAGCCTGAGGACAGGGGGCACTGAAGCTTTCTTT. This sequence encodes CASSLRTGGTEAFF.

The V call is TRBV30, the J call TRBJ2-5; no reliable D call. Trimming took 1 base from V and 5 from J, leaving 8 bases between them. The CDR3 spans 12 residues. Germline lookup yields CDR1 GTSNPN and CDR2 SVGIG (reference sequence). The CDR3 spells CAWSGYSETQYF. CDR3 coding DNA: TGTGCCTGGAGTGGCTACTCCGAGACCCAGTACTTC.

The chain couples TRBV6-6 to TRBJ2-3; D possibly corresponds to TRBD2 (6 bases). Trimming left V 4 bases short and J 1 base short, with 15 bases between. The germline gives CDR1 MNHNY, CDR2 SVGAGI (reference sequence). The CDR3 contains 16 residues. CDR3 region: CASSSLAGPGTDTQYF. DNA for the CDR3: TGTGCCAGCAGTTCCCTGGCGGGACCTGGCACAGATACGCAGTATTTT.